Listed below are T cell receptor beta chains from one sample, sequenced in a study of T cell responses to AZD1222 COVID-19 vaccine. The table came from immunoSEQ multiplex PCR; TCRdb's copy has only in-frame clones and leaves some out. The sample contains 65,000 to 85,000 clones, 70% to 90% of which appear only once. The sequencing used peripheral blood, collected on day 0 of AZD1222 vaccination. The receptor source for this set is an adult in good health. Each CDR3 is given with its conserved first and last residue. A D gene is named only where the DNA matches it firmly. A clone size is listed for some rows: how often the clone was seen (once, few, many), or a class if it is expanded.

V gene: TRBV7-8
clone size: few
D gene: NA
J gene: TRBJ1-2
CDR3 DNA: TGTGCCAGCAGCTTAGCGCGGAGAATTTCCCTCTATGGCTACACCTTC
CDR3 protein: CASSLARRISLYGYTF

V gene: TRBV7-2
clone size: once
D gene: NA
J gene: TRBJ2-7
CDR3 DNA: TGTGCCAGCAGCTTAGAGGCCGCCACCTACGAGCAGTACTTC
CDR3 protein: CASSLEAATYEQYF

V gene: TRBV14
clone size: NA
D gene: NA
J gene: TRBJ1-4
CDR3 DNA: TGTGCCAGCAGCCAAGATATAGCAGGGGTGACTAATGAAAAACTGTTTTTT
CDR3 protein: CASSQDIAGVTNEKLFF

V gene: TRBV27
clone size: few
D gene: TRBD2
J gene: TRBJ2-7
CDR3 DNA: TGTGCCAGCAGTCGAGAGACTAGCGGGATCTCCTACGAGCAGTACTTC
CDR3 protein: CASSRETSGISYEQYF

V gene: TRBV6-5
clone size: NA
D gene: NA
J gene: TRBJ1-3
CDR3 DNA: TGTGCCAGCAGTAAGACAGGCAACTCTGGAAACACCATATATTTT
CDR3 protein: CASSKTGNSGNTIYF

V gene: TRBV12-3/TRBV12-4
clone size: once
D gene: NA
J gene: TRBJ1-2
CDR3 DNA: TGTGCCAGCAGTTTGGAGGGATCTGGCTACACCTTC
CDR3 protein: CASSLEGSGYTF

V gene: TRBV10-3
clone size: few
D gene: TRBD1
J gene: TRBJ2-3
CDR3 DNA: TGTGCCATCAGTGAGTCCACCACAGGGGAAGATACGCAGTATTTT
CDR3 protein: CAISESTTGEDTQYF

V gene: TRBV28
clone size: NA
D gene: NA
J gene: TRBJ1-6
CDR3 DNA: TGTGCCAGCGTCAGGCAGGGGAATTCACCCCTCCACTTT
CDR3 protein: CASVRQGNSPLHF

V gene: TRBV6-6
clone size: once
D gene: TRBD1
J gene: TRBJ2-4
CDR3 DNA: TGTGCCAGCGCTGGCTTTTTGGGACAGGCGAAAAACATTCAGTACTTC
CDR3 protein: CASAGFLGQAKNIQYF

V gene: TRBV7-2
clone size: NA
D gene: NA
J gene: TRBJ2-7
CDR3 DNA: TGTGCCAGCAGCTTAGCTGCGGAGTCCACCTACGAGCAGTACTTC
CDR3 protein: CASSLAAESTYEQYF

V gene: TRBV15
clone size: NA
D gene: NA
J gene: TRBJ1-3
CDR3 DNA: TGTGCCACCAGCAGGGTTAATTCTGGAAACACCATATATTTT
CDR3 protein: CATSRVNSGNTIYF

V gene: TRBV5-4
clone size: NA
D gene: TRBD1
J gene: TRBJ2-7
CDR3 DNA: TGTGCCAGCAGCCCCCTGGAAATCCCGGGACAGAACTCCTACGAGCAGTACTTC
CDR3 protein: CASSPLEIPGQNSYEQYF

V gene: TRBV7-2
clone size: NA
D gene: NA
J gene: TRBJ2-7
CDR3 DNA: TGTGCCAGCACCTCCGCTTACGGGATTGGGGTCTACGAGCAGTACTTC
CDR3 protein: CASTSAYGIGVYEQYF

V gene: TRBV27
clone size: NA
D gene: NA
J gene: TRBJ1-2
CDR3 DNA: TGTGCCAGCAGTCAGGGACACGATGGCTACACCTTC
CDR3 protein: CASSQGHDGYTF

V gene: TRBV4-3
clone size: NA
D gene: NA
J gene: TRBJ1-5
CDR3 DNA: TGCGCCAGCAGCAGAGGGGCCGATCAGCCCCAGCATTTT
CDR3 protein: CASSRGADQPQHF

V gene: TRBV28
clone size: NA
D gene: NA
J gene: TRBJ1-4
CDR3 DNA: TGTGCCAGCAGTTTATTATCGGGGGGGCAGGGAGTTGAAAAACTGTTTTTT
CDR3 protein: CASSLLSGGQGVEKLFF

V gene: TRBV4-1
clone size: NA
D gene: NA
J gene: TRBJ2-5
CDR3 DNA: TGCGCCAGCAGCCGGGAGGCTAAACGGAGAGGAGAGACCCAGTACTTC
CDR3 protein: CASSREAKRRGETQYF

V gene: TRBV12-3/TRBV12-4
clone size: once
D gene: TRBD2
J gene: TRBJ2-5
CDR3 DNA: TGTGCCAGCAGTTTAGGCGGGGGGGAGACCCAGTACTTC
CDR3 protein: CASSLGGGETQYF

V gene: TRBV7-3
clone size: NA
D gene: TRBD1
J gene: TRBJ1-2
CDR3 DNA: TGTGCCAGCAGCCCGGGACAGGGTACTGGCTACACCTTC
CDR3 protein: CASSPGQGTGYTF

V gene: TRBV30
clone size: NA
D gene: NA
J gene: TRBJ1-2
CDR3 DNA: TGTGCCTGGATGGTGGGGGCGAGTGGCTACACCTTC
CDR3 protein: CAWMVGASGYTF

V gene: TRBV11-3
clone size: NA
D gene: TRBD1
J gene: TRBJ1-6
CDR3 DNA: TGTGCCAGCAGCCGAGGCACAGGGGCTAATTCACCCCTCCACTTT
CDR3 protein: CASSRGTGANSPLHF

V gene: TRBV28
clone size: NA
D gene: NA
J gene: TRBJ1-2
CDR3 DNA: TGTGCCAGCTGCTGGGACATCCTTCAGGATGGCTACACCTTC
CDR3 protein: CASCWDILQDGYTF

V gene: TRBV24-1
clone size: once
D gene: NA
J gene: TRBJ2-2
CDR3 DNA: TGTGCCACCAGTTCCGCAGGGATCACCGGGGAGCTGTTTTTT
CDR3 protein: CATSSAGITGELFF

V gene: TRBV9
clone size: NA
D gene: NA
J gene: TRBJ1-3
CDR3 DNA: TGTGCCAGCAGCCCCAGGATGGGGACTGGAAACACCATATATTTT
CDR3 protein: CASSPRMGTGNTIYF

V gene: TRBV6-2/TRBV6-3
clone size: NA
D gene: NA
J gene: TRBJ1-2
CDR3 DNA: TGTGCCAGCAGTTACGGTGAGGACAGCTATAACTATGGCTACACCTTC
CDR3 protein: CASSYGEDSYNYGYTF

V gene: TRBV29-1
clone size: NA
D gene: NA
J gene: TRBJ2-2
CDR3 DNA: TGCAGCGCCCTACAGGGAGGGGGCGGGGAGCTGTTTTTT
CDR3 protein: CSALQGGGGELFF

V gene: TRBV28
clone size: NA
D gene: TRBD1
J gene: TRBJ2-7
CDR3 DNA: TGTGCCAGCAGCCTGGGACAGCCCTACGAGCAGTACTTC
CDR3 protein: CASSLGQPYEQYF

V gene: TRBV15
clone size: NA
D gene: NA
J gene: TRBJ1-2
CDR3 DNA: TGTGCCACCAGCAGAGATCTAGGGCAGTCCTATGGCTACACCTTC
CDR3 protein: CATSRDLGQSYGYTF

V gene: TRBV18
clone size: NA
D gene: NA
J gene: TRBJ1-1
CDR3 DNA: TGTGCCAGCTCACCAAGGCAGGGTTACACTGAAGCTTTCTTT
CDR3 protein: CASSPRQGYTEAFF

V gene: TRBV5-6
clone size: NA
D gene: NA
J gene: TRBJ2-5
CDR3 DNA: TGTGCCAGCAGCTCGACGTGGGTCGGCGAGACCCAGTACTTC
CDR3 protein: CASSSTWVGETQYF

V gene: TRBV9
clone size: NA
D gene: TRBD2
J gene: TRBJ2-2
CDR3 DNA: TGTGCCAGCAGTCGACTAGCGTTTGAGACCGGGGAGCTGTTTTTT
CDR3 protein: CASSRLAFETGELFF

V gene: TRBV12-3/TRBV12-4
clone size: once
D gene: NA
J gene: TRBJ1-2
CDR3 DNA: TGTGCCAGCAGGGAACCGGGAGACTATGGCTACACCTTC
CDR3 protein: CASREPGDYGYTF